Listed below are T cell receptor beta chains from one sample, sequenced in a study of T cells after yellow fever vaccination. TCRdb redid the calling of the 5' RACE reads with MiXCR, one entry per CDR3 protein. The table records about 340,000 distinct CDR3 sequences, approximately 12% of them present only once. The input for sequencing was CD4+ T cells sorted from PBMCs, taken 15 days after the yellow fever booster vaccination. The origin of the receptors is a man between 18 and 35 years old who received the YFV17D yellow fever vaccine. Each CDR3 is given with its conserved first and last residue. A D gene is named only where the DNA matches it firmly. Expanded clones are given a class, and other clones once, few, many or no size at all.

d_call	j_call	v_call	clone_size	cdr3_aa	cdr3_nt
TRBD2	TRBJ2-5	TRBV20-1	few	CSALALTSGDQETQYF	TGCAGTGCCTTGGCCTTGACTAGCGGCGACCAAGAGACCCAGTACTTC
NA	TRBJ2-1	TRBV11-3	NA	CASSLGGSGVNEQFF	TGTGCCAGCAGCTTAGGGGGGAGCGGTGTAAATGAGCAGTTCTTC
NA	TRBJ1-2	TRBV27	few	CASSLAGTNYGYTF	TGTGCCAGCAGCCTAGCCGGGACGAACTATGGCTACACCTTC
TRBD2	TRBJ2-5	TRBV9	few	CASSPRTSAETQYF	TGTGCCAGCAGCCCCAGGACTAGCGCAGAGACCCAGTACTTC
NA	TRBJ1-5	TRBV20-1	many	CSATSGGSNQPQHF	TGCAGTGCTACCTCGGGGGGGAGCAATCAGCCCCAGCATTTT
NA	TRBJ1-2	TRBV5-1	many	CASSLTARDYGYTF	TGCGCCAGCAGCTTGACGGCCAGGGACTATGGCTACACCTTC
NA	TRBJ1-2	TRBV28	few	CASSLMYGISIDGYTF	TGTGCCAGCAGTTTAATGTACGGAATTTCTATCGACGGCTACACCTTC
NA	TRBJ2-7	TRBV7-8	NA	CASSTFMGGQYF	TGTGCCAGCAGCACCTTTATGGGGGGGCAGTACTTC
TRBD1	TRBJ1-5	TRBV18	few	CASSLSTGRDQPQHF	TGTGCCAGCTCACTCTCGACAGGGCGTGATCAGCCCCAGCATTTT
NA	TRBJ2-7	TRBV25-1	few	CASSDDGRPPYEQYF	TGTGCCAGCAGTGATGACGGCAGACCTCCCTACGAGCAGTACTTC
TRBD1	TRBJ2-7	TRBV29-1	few	CSVELQTGKQYF	TGCAGCGTCGAACTTCAGACAGGGAAGCAGTACTTC
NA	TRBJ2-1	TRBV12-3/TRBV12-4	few	CASSLIGSEQFF	TGTGCCAGCAGTTTAATTGGCAGTGAGCAGTTCTTC
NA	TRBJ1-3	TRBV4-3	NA	CASSQRAGDAIYF	TGCGCCAGCAGCCAGAGGGCAGGGGACGCCATATATTTT
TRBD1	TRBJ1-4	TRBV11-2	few	CASSLSSGQGKLFF	TGTGCCAGCAGCTTAAGCTCCGGACAGGGGAAACTGTTTTTT
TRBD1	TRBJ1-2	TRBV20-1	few	CSATRDRGREEGYTF	TGCAGTGCTACCCGGGACAGGGGGCGGGAGGAAGGCTACACCTTC
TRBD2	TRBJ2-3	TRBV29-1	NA	CSVEKLAGGTDTQYF	TGCAGCGTTGAGAAACTAGCGGGGGGCACAGATACGCAGTATTTT
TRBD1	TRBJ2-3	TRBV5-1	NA	CASNFGQGGTDTQYF	TGCGCCAGCAACTTCGGACAGGGTGGTACAGATACGCAGTATTTT
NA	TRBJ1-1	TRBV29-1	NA	CSVGAFSNTEAFF	TGCAGCGTCGGTGCATTTTCGAACACTGAAGCTTTCTTT
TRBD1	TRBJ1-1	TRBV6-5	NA	CASSGRGLPRPEAFF	TGTGCCAGCAGTGGCAGGGGGCTCCCCCGTCCTGAAGCTTTCTTT
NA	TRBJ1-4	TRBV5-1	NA	CASSWGSGDEKLFF	TGCGCCAGCAGCTGGGGGTCGGGCGATGAAAAACTGTTTTTT
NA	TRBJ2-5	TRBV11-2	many	CASSSGTLPATQYF	TGTGCCAGCAGCTCGGGGACCCTCCCGGCGACCCAGTACTTC
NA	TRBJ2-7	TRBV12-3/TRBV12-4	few	CASRPGSLNPYEQYF	TGTGCCAGCAGGCCGGGATCTTTGAACCCCTACGAGCAGTACTTC
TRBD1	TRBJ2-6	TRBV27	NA	CASSFKDRGLLGSGANVLTF	TGTGCCAGCAGTTTTAAGGACAGGGGGCTTTTGGGCTCTGGGGCCAACGTCCTGACTTTC
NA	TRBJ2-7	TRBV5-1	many	CASSLGGTLTYEQYF	TGCGCCAGCAGCTTGGGGGGGACATTAACCTACGAGCAGTACTTC
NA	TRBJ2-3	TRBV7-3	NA	CASSPRSADTQYF	TGTGCCAGCAGCCCGCGATCGGCAGATACGCAGTATTTT
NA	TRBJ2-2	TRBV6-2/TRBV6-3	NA	CASRQSLITGELFF	TGTGCCAGCCGACAGAGTTTAATTACCGGGGAGCTGTTTTTT
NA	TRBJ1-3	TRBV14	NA	CASSQVGGNTIYF	TGTGCCAGCAGCCAAGTGGGGGGAAACACCATATATTTT
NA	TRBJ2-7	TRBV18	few	CASSPVTGPYEQYF	TGTGCCAGCTCACCTGTAACAGGGCCCTACGAGCAGTACTTC
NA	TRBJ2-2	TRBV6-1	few	CAGRHQQGLPTGELFF	TGTGCCGGACGACACCAACAGGGCCTTCCCACCGGGGAGCTGTTTTTT
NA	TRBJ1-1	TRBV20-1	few	CSARGAPNTEAFF	TGCAGTGCTAGAGGAGCCCCGAACACTGAAGCTTTCTTT
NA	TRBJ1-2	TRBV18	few	CASSLTNSDYGYTF	TGTGCCAGCTCACTGACGAATTCGGACTATGGCTACACCTTC
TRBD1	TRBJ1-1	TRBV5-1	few	CASSLVGGSVTEAFF	TGCGCCAGCAGCTTGGTAGGGGGCTCAGTCACTGAAGCTTTCTTT
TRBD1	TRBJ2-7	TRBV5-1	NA	CASSWGSGQGTYEQYF	TGCGCCAGCAGCTGGGGGTCTGGACAGGGCACCTACGAGCAGTACTTC
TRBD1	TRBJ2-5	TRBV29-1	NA	CRGQGAGETQYF	TGCAGGGGACAGGGGGCAGGGGAGACCCAGTACTTC
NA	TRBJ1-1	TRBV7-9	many	CASSYQPRGTEAFF	TGTGCCAGCAGCTACCAGCCCCGAGGGACTGAAGCTTTCTTT
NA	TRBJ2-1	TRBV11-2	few	CASSLDRGLSEQFF	TGTGCCAGCAGCTTAGATCGAGGGTTAAGTGAGCAGTTCTTC
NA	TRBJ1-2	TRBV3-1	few	CASSQERQIYGYTF	TGTGCCAGCAGCCAAGAAAGACAGATCTATGGCTACACCTTC
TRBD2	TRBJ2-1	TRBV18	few	CASSPPSGGPNEQFF	TGTGCCAGCTCACCACCCAGCGGGGGCCCCAATGAGCAGTTCTTC
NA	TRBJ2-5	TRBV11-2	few	CASSFNQGGFETQYF	TGTGCCAGCAGCTTTAACCAGGGGGGATTCGAGACCCAGTACTTC
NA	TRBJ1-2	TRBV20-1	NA	CSATTSDRNPYGYTF	TGCAGTGCGACCACCTCTGACAGGAATCCTTATGGCTACACCTTC
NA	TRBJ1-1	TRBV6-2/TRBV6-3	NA	CASTTRRLNTEAFF	TGTGCCAGCACCACTCGGCGGTTGAACACTGAAGCTTTCTTT